The T cell receptor beta chain described here comes from a study of a mutant IDH1 vaccine in newly diagnosed glioma. Study background: The study started vaccination 4-6 weeks after radiotherapy alone, or with temozolomide cycles. Treated patients, about 60% male and roughly 40% female, averaged 40.4 years of age. Beforehand, treatment had been radiotherapy, temozolomide, or both; the majority received both. Week 35 was assigned to visit V12, and week 47 was assigned to visit V13.

This CDR3 comprises 14 residues. The germline CDR1 and CDR2 sequences are MNHEY and SVGAGI. With 5 bases clipped from V and 3 bases from J, the junction kept 4 bases outside the gene matches. Note on this clone: Antigen unknown.

Time point reported: week 47, end of study. In every dose of vaccine, 300 ug of mutant IDH1 20-mer peptide was given alongside topical imiquimod. Using immunoSEQ multiplex PCR, the repertoire was profiled, and TCRdb retains in-frame clones only, with some absent. Of 50,000 to 70,000 clones in the sample, roughly four fifths were seen once. This receptor was taken from a woman between 50 and 59 years old with glioma. The chain carries TRBV6-5 and TRBJ2-7; 10 positions agree with TRBD1. The sample in question was PBMCs, obtained from a glioma patient whose treatment included an IDH1 peptide vaccine. The CDR3 region is CASSRQGANYEQYF. CDR3 nucleotides: TGTGCCAGCAGTCGACAGGGGGCTAACTACGAGCAGTACTTC.